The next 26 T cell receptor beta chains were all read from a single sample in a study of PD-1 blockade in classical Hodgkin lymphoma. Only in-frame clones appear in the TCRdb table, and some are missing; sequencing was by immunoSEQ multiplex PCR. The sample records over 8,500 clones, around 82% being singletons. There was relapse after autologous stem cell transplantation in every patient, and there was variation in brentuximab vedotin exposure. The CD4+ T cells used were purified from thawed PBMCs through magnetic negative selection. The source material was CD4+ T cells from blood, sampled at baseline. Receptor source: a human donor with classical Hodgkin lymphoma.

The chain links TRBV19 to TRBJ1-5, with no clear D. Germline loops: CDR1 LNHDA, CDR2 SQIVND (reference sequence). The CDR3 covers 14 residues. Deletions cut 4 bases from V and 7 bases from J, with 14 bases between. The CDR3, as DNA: TGTGCCAGTAGTAACGGGATGCTTGGCCAGCCCCAGCATTTT. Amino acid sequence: CASSNGMLGQPQHF.

CDR3 residues: CASSISSRGHTEAFF. CDR3 nucleotides: TGTGCCAGTAGTATATCCTCCAGGGGACACACTGAAGCTTTCTTT. The chain recombines TRBV19 with TRBJ1-1; perhaps TRBD1 as D (6 bases). V was trimmed by 2 bases and J by 3 bases, leaving 13 bases between them. Germline V gene sequence: CDR1 LNHDA, CDR2 SQIVND (reference sequence). The CDR3 consists of 15 residues.

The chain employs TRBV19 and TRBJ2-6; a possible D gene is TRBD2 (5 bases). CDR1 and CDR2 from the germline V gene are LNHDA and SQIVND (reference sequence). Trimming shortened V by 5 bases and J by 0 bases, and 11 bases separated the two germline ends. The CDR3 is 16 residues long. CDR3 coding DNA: TGTGCCAGTAGTCTCCGGGGTCCCTCTGGGGCCAACGTCCTGACTTTC. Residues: CASSLRGPSGANVLTF.

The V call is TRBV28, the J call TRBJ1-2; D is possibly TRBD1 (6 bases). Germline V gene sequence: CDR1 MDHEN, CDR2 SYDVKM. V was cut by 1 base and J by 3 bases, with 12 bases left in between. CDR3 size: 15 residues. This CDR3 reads CASSLLGGQHYGYTF. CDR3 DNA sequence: TGTGCCAGCAGTTTATTAGGCGGACAGCACTATGGCTACACCTTC.

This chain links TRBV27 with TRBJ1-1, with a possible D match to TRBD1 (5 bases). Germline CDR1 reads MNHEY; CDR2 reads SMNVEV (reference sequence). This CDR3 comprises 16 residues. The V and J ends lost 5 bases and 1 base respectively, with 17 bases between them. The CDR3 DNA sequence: TGTGCCAGCAGTAAAAGGACATTCGAGGGGAACACTGAAGCTTTCTTT. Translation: CASSKRTFEGNTEAFF.

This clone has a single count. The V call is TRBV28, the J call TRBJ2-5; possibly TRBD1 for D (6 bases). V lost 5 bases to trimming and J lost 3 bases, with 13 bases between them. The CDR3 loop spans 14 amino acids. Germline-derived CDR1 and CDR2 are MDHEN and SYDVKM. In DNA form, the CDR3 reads TGTGCCAGCAGTCAGACAGGCCCCAAAGAGACCCAGTACTTC. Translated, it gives CASSQTGPKETQYF.

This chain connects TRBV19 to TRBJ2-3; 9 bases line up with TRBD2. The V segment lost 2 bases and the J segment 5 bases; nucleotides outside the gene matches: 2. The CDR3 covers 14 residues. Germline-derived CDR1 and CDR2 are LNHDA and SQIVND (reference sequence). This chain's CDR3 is CASSISAGGDTQYF. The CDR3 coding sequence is TGTGCCAGTAGTATATCAGCGGGGGGAGATACGCAGTATTTT.

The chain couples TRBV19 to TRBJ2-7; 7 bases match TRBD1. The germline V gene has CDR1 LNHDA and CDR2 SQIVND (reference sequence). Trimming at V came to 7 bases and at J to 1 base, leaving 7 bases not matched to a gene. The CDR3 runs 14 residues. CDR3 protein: CASKQTGASYEQYF. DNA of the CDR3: TGTGCCAGTAAGCAAACAGGGGCTTCCTACGAGCAGTACTTC.

The CDR3 loop is CASSLVDREETQYF. DNA for the CDR3: TGTGCCAGCAGCTTGGTAGACAGGGAAGAGACCCAGTACTTC. The rearrangement links TRBV5-6 to TRBJ2-5; 7 bases are a match to TRBD1. CDR3 length: 14 amino acids. Germline V CDR1 and CDR2: SGHDT, YYEEEE. The V gene end was trimmed by 0 bases and the J gene end by 3 bases; junction bases not matched to a gene: 2.

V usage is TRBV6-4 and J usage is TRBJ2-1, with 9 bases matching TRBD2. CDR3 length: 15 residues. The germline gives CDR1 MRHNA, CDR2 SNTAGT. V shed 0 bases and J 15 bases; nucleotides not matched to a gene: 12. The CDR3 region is CASSDSRYSGSRMFF. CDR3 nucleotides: TGTGCCAGCAGTGACTCCAGGTATAGCGGGAGCCGAATGTTCTTC.

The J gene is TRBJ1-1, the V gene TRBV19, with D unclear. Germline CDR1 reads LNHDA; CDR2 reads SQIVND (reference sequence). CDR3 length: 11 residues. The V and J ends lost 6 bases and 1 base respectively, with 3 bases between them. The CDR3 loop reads CASRRNTEAFF. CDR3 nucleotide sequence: TGTGCCAGTAGAAGGAACACTGAAGCTTTCTTT.

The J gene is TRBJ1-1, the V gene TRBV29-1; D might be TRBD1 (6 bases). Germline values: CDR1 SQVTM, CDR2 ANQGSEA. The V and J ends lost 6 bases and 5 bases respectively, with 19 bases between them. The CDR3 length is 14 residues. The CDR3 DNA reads TGCAGCGTGGCCGCTACAGGGATGACGACTGAAGCTTTCTTT. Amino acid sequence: CSVAATGMTTEAFF.

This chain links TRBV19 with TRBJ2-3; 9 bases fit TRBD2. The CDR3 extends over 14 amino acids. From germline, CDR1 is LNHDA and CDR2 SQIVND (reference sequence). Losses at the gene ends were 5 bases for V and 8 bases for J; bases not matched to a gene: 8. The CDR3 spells CASSVIAGASTQYF. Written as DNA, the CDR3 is TGTGCCAGTAGTGTGATAGCGGGAGCGAGTACGCAGTATTTT.

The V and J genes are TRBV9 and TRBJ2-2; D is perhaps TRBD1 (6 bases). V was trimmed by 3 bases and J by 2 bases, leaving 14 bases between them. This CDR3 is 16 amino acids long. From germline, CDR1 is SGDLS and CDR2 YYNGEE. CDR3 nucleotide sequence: TGTGCCAGCAGCGAACGGACAGCCTTTAACACCGGGGAGCTGTTTTTT. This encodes CASSERTAFNTGELFF.

For the CDR3, the DNA is TGTGCCAGCAGTGAACAGCGGGGGAATTCGGGGGAGCAGTACTTC. Translation gives CASSEQRGNSGEQYF. The genes are TRBV6-1 and TRBJ2-7; TRBD2 matches at 8 bases. Germline assignment: CDR1 MNHNS and CDR2 SASEGT. This CDR3 spans 15 amino acids. Germline trimming cut 2 bases from V and 7 bases from J; bases unmatched to any gene: 10.

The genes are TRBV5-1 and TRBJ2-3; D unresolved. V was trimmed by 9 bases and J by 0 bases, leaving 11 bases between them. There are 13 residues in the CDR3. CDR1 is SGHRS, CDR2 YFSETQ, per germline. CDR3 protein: CATSAASTDTQYF. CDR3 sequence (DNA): TGCGCCACGAGCGCGGCCAGCACAGATACGCAGTATTTT.

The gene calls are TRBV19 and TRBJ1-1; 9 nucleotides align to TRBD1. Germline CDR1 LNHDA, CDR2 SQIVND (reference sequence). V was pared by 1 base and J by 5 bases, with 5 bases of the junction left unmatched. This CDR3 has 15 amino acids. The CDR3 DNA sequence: TGTGCCAGTAGTATAGTGGGGACAGGGAGGACTGAAGCTTTCTTT. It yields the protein CASSIVGTGRTEAFF.

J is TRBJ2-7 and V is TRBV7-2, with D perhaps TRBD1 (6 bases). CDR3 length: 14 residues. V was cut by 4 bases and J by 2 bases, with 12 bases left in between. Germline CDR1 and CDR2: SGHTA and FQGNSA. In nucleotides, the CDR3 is TGTGCCAGCAGCTATCGACAGGAACCCTACGAGCAGTACTTC. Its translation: CASSYRQEPYEQYF.

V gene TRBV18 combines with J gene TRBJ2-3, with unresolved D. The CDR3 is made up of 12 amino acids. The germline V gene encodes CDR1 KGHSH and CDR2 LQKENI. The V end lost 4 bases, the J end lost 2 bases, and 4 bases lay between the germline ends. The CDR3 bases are TGTGCCAGCTCACGGGCCACAGATACGCAGTATTTT. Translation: CASSRATDTQYF.

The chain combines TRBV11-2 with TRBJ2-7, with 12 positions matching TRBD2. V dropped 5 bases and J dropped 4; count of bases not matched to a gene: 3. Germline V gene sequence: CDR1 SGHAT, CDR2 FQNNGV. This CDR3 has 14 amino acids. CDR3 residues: CASSLAGGLYEQYF. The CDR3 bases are TGTGCCAGCAGCCTAGCGGGAGGGCTTTACGAGCAGTACTTC.

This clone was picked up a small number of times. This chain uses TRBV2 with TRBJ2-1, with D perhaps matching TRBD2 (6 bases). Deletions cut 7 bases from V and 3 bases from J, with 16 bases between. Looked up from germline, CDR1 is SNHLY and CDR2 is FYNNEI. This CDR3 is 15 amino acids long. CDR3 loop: CASTLNSGNYNEQFF. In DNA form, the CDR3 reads TGTGCCAGCACCCTCAATAGCGGAAACTACAATGAGCAGTTCTTC.

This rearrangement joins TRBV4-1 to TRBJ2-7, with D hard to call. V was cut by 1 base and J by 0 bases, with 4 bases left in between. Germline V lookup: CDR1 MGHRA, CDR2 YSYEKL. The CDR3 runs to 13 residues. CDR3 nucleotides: TGCGCCAGCAGCCAAGCCCCCTCCTACGAGCAGTACTTC. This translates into CASSQAPSYEQYF.

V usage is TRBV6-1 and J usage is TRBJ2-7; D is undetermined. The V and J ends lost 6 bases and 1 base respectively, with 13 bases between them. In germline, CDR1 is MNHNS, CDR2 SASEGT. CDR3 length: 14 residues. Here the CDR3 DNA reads TGTGCCAGCAGGGCGGCGGACGGTTCCTACGAGCAGTACTTC. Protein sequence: CASRAADGSYEQYF.

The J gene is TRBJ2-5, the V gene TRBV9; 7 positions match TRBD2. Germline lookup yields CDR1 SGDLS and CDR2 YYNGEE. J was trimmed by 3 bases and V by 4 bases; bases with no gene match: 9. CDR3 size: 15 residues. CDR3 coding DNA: TGTGCCAGCAGCCCGCTAGCGGATAAAGAAGAGACCCAGTACTTC. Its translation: CASSPLADKEETQYF.

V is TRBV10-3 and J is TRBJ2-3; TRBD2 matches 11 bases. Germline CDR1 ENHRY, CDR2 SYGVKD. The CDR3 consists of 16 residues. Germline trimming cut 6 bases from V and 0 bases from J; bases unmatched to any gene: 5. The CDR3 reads CAISRTSGSSTDTQYF. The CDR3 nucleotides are TGTGCCATCAGCCGGACTAGCGGGTCTAGCACAGATACGCAGTATTTT.

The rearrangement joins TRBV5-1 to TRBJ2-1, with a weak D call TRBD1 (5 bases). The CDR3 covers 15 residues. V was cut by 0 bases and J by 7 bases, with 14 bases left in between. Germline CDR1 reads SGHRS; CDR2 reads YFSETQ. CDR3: CASSLVARVANEQFF. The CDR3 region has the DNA TGCGCCAGCAGCTTGGTCGCCAGGGTGGCAAATGAGCAGTTCTTC.